The rows below give T cell receptor beta chains drawn from one sample of a study of patients and donors after allogeneic stem cell transplantation. MiXCR, applied by TCRdb to the RT-PCR reads, yields one record per CDR3 protein. The sample contains some 880,000 distinct CDR3 sequences, 15% to 20% of which appear only once. The material sequenced was blood, either unsorted or a sorted T cell fraction (not recorded which). Receptor source: a human donor who was either an allogeneic HSCT recipient or a stem cell or donor lymphocyte infusion donor (not recorded which). It is not recorded whose cells these are; they may come from a transplant donor. CDR3s include the opening cysteine and the closing phenylalanine or tryptophan.

v_call	j_call	cdr3_aa
TRBV27	TRBJ2-3	CASTTRPGGTQYF
TRBV9	TRBJ2-1	CASSEGLYNEQFF
TRBV6-5	TRBJ1-1	CASSYYRDSYTEAFF
TRBV12-3/TRBV12-4	TRBJ1-6	CASSFTAYNSPLHF
TRBV20-1	TRBJ2-2	CSARGAGSNTGELFF
TRBV12-3/TRBV12-4	TRBJ1-1	CASSFSGAEAFF
TRBV20-1	TRBJ1-1	CSARAPGQHTEAFF
TRBV18	TRBJ1-1	CASSPPKLNTEAFF
TRBV12-3/TRBV12-4	TRBJ2-7	CASSFGLTSSEQYF
TRBV7-2	TRBJ1-6	CASSFKQGPDSPLHF
TRBV7-2	TRBJ2-7	CASSIRQGSEQYF
TRBV7-9	TRBJ2-2	CASSLANLQWSGELFF
TRBV5-1	TRBJ2-1	CASSFSAGHEQFF
TRBV5-6	TRBJ2-1	CASSLKVLRVDLYNEQFF
TRBV20-1	TRBJ1-1	CSARAYLQGRMNTEAFF
TRBV7-2	TRBJ2-3	CASSLVHTDTQYF
TRBV10-3	TRBJ2-7	CAISEAGGPPGQYF
TRBV7-2	TRBJ2-7	CASSAHPEYEQYF
TRBV10-3	TRBJ1-6	CATAAGSYNSPLHF
TRBV6-1	TRBJ2-2	CASSESTGAGAGELFF
TRBV19	TRBJ1-2	CASSIWPGYGYTF
TRBV4-2	TRBJ1-2	CASSQDSGTGGYGYTF
TRBV29-1	TRBJ2-7	CSVVWTGAYEQYF
TRBV7-9	TRBJ2-5	CASSRRDREVETQYF
TRBV10-3	TRBJ2-5	CAISESTSGRIQETQYF
TRBV6-1	TRBJ1-1	CASSLRWGGEAFF
TRBV24-1	TRBJ2-5	CATSQRAAGQFFQETQYF
TRBV5-1	TRBJ1-2	CASSFRRPTFYGYTF
TRBV6-5	TRBJ2-1	CASSYLAGGQDNEQFF
TRBV6-2/TRBV6-3	TRBJ1-2	CASSINRVYTF
TRBV6-5	TRBJ2-5	CASSYSRTSGSGTQYF
TRBV7-9	TRBJ1-6	CASSFLPGLNSPLHF
TRBV11-2	TRBJ1-4	CASSFHLQRNEKLFF
TRBV2	TRBJ1-2	CASSADRGPYGYTF
TRBV24-1	TRBJ2-5	CATSGTGGMETQYF
TRBV11-3	TRBJ2-2	CASSLTPGTWHIGELFF
TRBV4-3	TRBJ1-5	CASSRRVLGGNQPQHF
TRBV5-5	TRBJ1-2	CASSFGHGYGYTF
TRBV24-1	TRBJ2-1	CATTPGWTSRNEQFF
TRBV12-3/TRBV12-4	TRBJ1-6	CASSRQGSIQSPLHF
TRBV29-1	TRBJ2-3	CSGTGEGVGTDTQYF
TRBV11-2	TRBJ2-1	CASSFQIYEQFF
TRBV7-3	TRBJ2-3	CASSLSPAGGGTDTQYF
TRBV18	TRBJ1-2	CASSSRERDYGYTF
TRBV20-1	TRBJ2-7	CSARDAKGTPTPYEQYF
TRBV18	TRBJ2-7	CASSLGQGHEQYF
TRBV11-2	TRBJ2-5	CASSLVGDRVTSKETQYF
TRBV7-3	TRBJ1-6	CASSRTYNSPLHF
TRBV20-1	TRBJ2-7	CSARDTRNSYEQYF
TRBV20-1	TRBJ2-1	CSARDPAGSYNEQFF
TRBV4-2	TRBJ1-1	CASSQVANTEAFF
TRBV19	TRBJ2-7	CASSAGFYEQYF
TRBV20-1	TRBJ2-1	CSAPPLRSSYNEQFF